The T cell receptor beta chain described here comes from a study of PD-1 blockade in classical Hodgkin lymphoma. Looking at the study overall: Patients received nivolumab 3 mg/kg intravenously every 2 weeks. Whole-study results and caveats: Newly diagnosed patients were said to have less baseline TCR diversity than healthy donors did.

Points on this clone: The target antigen is unknown.

CDR1 is SGHVS, CDR2 FQNEAQ, per germline. V was pared by 6 bases and J by 6 bases, with 3 bases of the junction left unmatched. This CDR3 spans 12 amino acids. With no exception, relapse followed autologous stem cell transplantation in all patients, and brentuximab vedotin exposure varied. Only in-frame clones appear in the TCRdb table, and some are missing; sequencing was by immunoSEQ multiplex PCR. This sample has approximately 15,000 clones; approximately 77% occur once, and the top ten carry roughly a quarter. Specimen: peripheral blood mononuclear cells (PBMCs), collected at baseline. This sequence was found in a human donor with classical Hodgkin lymphoma. The chain couples TRBV7-8 to TRBJ2-3, with TRBD2 matching 7 bases. The CDR3 DNA reads TGTGCCAGCAGTCCCGGGGGGGATACGCAGTATTTT. This gives the protein CASSPGGDTQYF.